This entry describes one T cell receptor (beta chain). Its specificity is unknown. Within the sample, other DNA sequences also encode this same CDR3. The record originates from a study of T cell responses to AZD1222 COVID-19 vaccine. The study's findings and limits: White British donors predominated, females outnumbered males, and clonal diversity was possibly underestimated. Two doses of AZD1222 preceded a rise in Spike-specific TCR breadth and depth. Spike-wide coverage was observed for vaccine-associated CD4 TCRs, with dominant responses at 160-218 and 743-854. Repertoires were obtained solely post-peak T cell response.

TCRdb's table, derived via immunoSEQ multiplex PCR, lists solely in-frame clones and lacks some. The sample lists 130,000 to 150,000 clones, over 75% occurring once. Specimen: peripheral blood, collected 28 days after the second dose of the MenACWY control vaccine. The source of this sequence is an adult who received the MenACWY meningococcal vaccine as a control.

The CDR3: CASSVGDTQYF. The CDR3 DNA follows: TGTGCCAGCAGCGTGGGGGATACGCAGTATTTT. V and J are TRBV9 and TRBJ2-3; no definite D call. The germline CDR1 and CDR2 sequences are SGDLS and YYNGEE. Trimming cost V 2 bases and J 6 bases, with 4 bases left between them. The CDR3 sequence is 11 residues long. Full variable domain (missing parts from reference TRBV9 and TRBJ2-3): DSGVTQTPKHLITATGQRVTLRCSPRSGDLSVYWYQQSLDQGLQFLIQYYNGEERAKGNILERFSAQQFPDLHSELNLSSLELGDSALYFCASSVGDTQYFGPGTRLTVL.